These T cell receptor beta chains were read from a single sample in a study of blood T cell repertoires in COVID-19. TCRdb keeps only in-frame clones here, not all; method: immunoSEQ multiplex PCR. This sample carries about 98,000 clones, almost 80% of them seen once, and the ten largest clones take about 9.3%. The sequenced sample was peripheral blood. All receptors come from a man in his 60s with active or convalescent COVID-19. The CDR3 runs from the conserved cysteine through the conserved F or W. The D gene is left open where the match is weak. Rows may omit the clone size; those that give it use once, few, many or a size class.

cdr3_length j_call clone_size v_call d_call cdr3_aa cdr3_nt
12 TRBJ2-1 NA TRBV5-1 NA CASSFSHNEQFF TGCGCCAGCAGCTTCTCTCACAATGAGCAGTTCTTC
11 TRBJ1-1 NA TRBV5-1 NA CASSSHSEAFF TGCGCCAGCAGCTCACATTCGGAAGCTTTCTTT
15 TRBJ2-1 NA TRBV5-4 NA CASTRRGSSYNEQFF TGTGCCAGCACCCGCCGGGGTAGCTCCTACAATGAGCAGTTCTTC
16 TRBJ2-1 NA TRBV4-3 NA CASSQYGSGPYNEQFF TGCGCCAGCAGCCAATATGGGAGCGGACCCTACAATGAGCAGTTCTTC
15 TRBJ1-2 few TRBV5-8 TRBD1 CASRVDRGRRYGYTF TGTGCCAGCAGAGTGGACAGGGGGCGAAGGTATGGCTACACCTTC
15 TRBJ1-5 NA TRBV5-5 NA CASSMLGSSNQPQHF TGTGCCAGCAGTATGTTGGGGAGTAGCAATCAGCCCCAGCATTTT
15 TRBJ1-1 NA TRBV25-1 NA CASTPPGGLGTEAFF TGTGCCAGCACCCCCCCGGGGGGGTTGGGCACTGAAGCTTTCTTT
13 TRBJ1-5 NA TRBV30 NA CAWSRGWNQPQHF TGTGCCTGGAGTCGGGGGTGGAATCAGCCCCAGCATTTT
15 TRBJ2-1 NA TRBV18 TRBD2 CASSPRITSGNEQFF TGTGCCAGCTCACCACGAATTACTAGCGGAAATGAGCAGTTCTTC
16 TRBJ2-3 few TRBV4-3 TRBD2 CASSQERTGGTDTQYF TGCGCCAGCAGCCAAGAAAGGACGGGAGGAACAGATACGCAGTATTTT
16 TRBJ1-3 NA TRBV6-5 TRBD1 CASSWGQFRSGNTIYF TGTGCCAGCAGTTGGGGACAGTTCCGTTCTGGAAACACCATATATTTT
15 TRBJ1-3 NA TRBV19 TRBD1 CASSMTGGTGNTIYF TGTGCCAGTAGTATGACAGGGGGGACTGGAAACACCATATATTTT
14 TRBJ1-2 NA TRBV27 NA CASSLSRGKYGYTF TGTGCCAGCAGTTTAAGTCGGGGGAAATATGGCTACACCTTC
13 TRBJ1-2 NA TRBV29-1 TRBD1 CSVEGQGASGYTF TGCAGCGTTGAAGGACAGGGGGCGAGTGGCTACACCTTC
14 TRBJ1-5 NA TRBV2 TRBD1 CASSVGQGGQPQHF TGTGCCAGCAGTGTGGGACAGGGAGGGCAGCCCCAGCATTTT
15 TRBJ1-3 NA TRBV18 NA CASSPTGIGGNTIYF TGTGCCAGCTCCCCGACCGGGATCGGAGGAAACACCATATATTTT
14 TRBJ1-2 NA TRBV28 NA CASSIPQKNYGYTF TGTGCCAGCAGTATTCCTCAGAAAAACTATGGCTACACCTTC
14 TRBJ2-5 NA TRBV24-1 TRBD2 CATSGAGLQETQYF TGTGCCACCAGTGGAGCGGGGCTCCAAGAGACCCAGTACTTC
16 TRBJ1-6 NA TRBV5-1 NA CASSLDGGIWNSPLHF TGCGCCAGCAGCTTGGATGGGGGCATCTGGAATTCACCCCTCCACTTT
16 TRBJ1-1 NA TRBV11-3 NA CASSLDRGQVNTEAFF TGTGCCAGCAGCTTAGATCGGGGACAAGTGAACACTGAAGCTTTCTTT
13 TRBJ1-2 NA TRBV5-4 NA CASSLQGSHGYTF TGTGCCAGCAGCTTGCAGGGGTCCCATGGCTACACCTTC
15 TRBJ2-3 few TRBV10-3 TRBD2 CAISDGIAGVYTQYF TGTGCCATCAGTGATGGGATAGCGGGAGTGTATACGCAGTATTTT
13 TRBJ2-5 NA TRBV7-7 TRBD1 CASSSGQQETQYF TGTGCCAGCAGCTCGGGACAGCAAGAGACCCAGTACTTC
15 TRBJ2-3 once TRBV6-2/TRBV6-3 TRBD1 CASSGWDRVRDTQYF TGTGCCAGCAGTGGTTGGGACAGGGTGAGAGATACGCAGTATTTT
14 TRBJ1-1 NA TRBV18 TRBD1 CASSPGQENTEAFF TGTGCCAGCTCACCCGGACAGGAGAACACTGAAGCTTTCTTT
13 TRBJ1-2 NA TRBV6-6 NA CASSRTGNYGYTF TGTGCCAGCAGTCGGACGGGGAACTATGGCTACACCTTC
14 TRBJ2-1 NA TRBV18 TRBD1 CASSPPTGTDEQFF TGTGCCAGCTCACCACCAACAGGGACAGACGAGCAGTTCTTC
15 TRBJ2-7 once TRBV18 TRBD2 CASSTTGAGAYEQYF TGTGCCAGCTCAACGACGGGAGCGGGAGCCTACGAGCAGTACTTC
18 TRBJ2-2 NA TRBV7-8 TRBD2 CASSLGLAGGIITGELFF TGTGCCAGCAGCCTGGGACTAGCGGGAGGGATCATCACCGGGGAGCTGTTTTTT
17 TRBJ1-1 NA TRBV9 TRBD1 CASSVEGTGGPNTEAFF TGTGCCAGCAGCGTAGAGGGGACAGGGGGCCCGAACACTGAAGCTTTCTTT
15 TRBJ1-5 few TRBV6-1 TRBD1 CASSEDRGIYQPQHF TGTGCCAGCAGTGAGGACAGGGGTATCTATCAGCCCCAGCATTTT
15 TRBJ2-1 NA TRBV28 TRBD2 CASRLAGGSYNEQFF TGTGCCAGCAGACTAGCGGGTGGCTCCTACAATGAGCAGTTCTTC
14 TRBJ2-3 NA TRBV19 NA CASTGWPSTDTQYF TGTGCCAGTACAGGCTGGCCAAGCACAGATACGCAGTATTTT
15 TRBJ1-1 few TRBV7-9 NA CASSLPQGIRTEAFF TGTGCCAGCAGCTTACCTCAGGGGATCCGCACTGAAGCTTTCTTT
13 TRBJ2-1 NA TRBV11-3 NA CASNFYRGNEQFF TGTGCCAGCAACTTTTATCGGGGGAATGAGCAGTTCTTC
14 TRBJ2-1 NA TRBV27 TRBD2 CASSSLADYNEQFF TGTGCCAGCAGTTCCCTAGCGGACTACAATGAGCAGTTCTTC
13 TRBJ1-5 few TRBV21-1 NA CARFGGVSQPQHF TGTGCCCGCTTCGGGGGTGTATCTCAGCCCCAGCATTTT
14 TRBJ1-5 NA TRBV16 TRBD1 CASNQRGPEQPQHF TGTGCCAGCAACCAAAGGGGGCCGGAGCAGCCCCAGCATTTT
17 TRBJ1-1 NA TRBV7-8 NA CASSSPLGGLGGTEAFF TGTGCCAGCAGCTCCCCCCTTGGCGGGCTCGGGGGAACTGAAGCTTTCTTT
14 TRBJ2-1 NA TRBV6-5 NA CASQALSSYNEQFF TGTGCCAGCCAGGCCTTAAGCTCCTACAATGAGCAGTTCTTC
14 TRBJ1-1 NA TRBV6-1 NA CASSERGRGTEAFF TGTGCCAGCAGTGAAAGGGGAAGGGGCACTGAAGCTTTCTTT
16 TRBJ2-3 NA TRBV6-6 NA CASSPSWGRFTDTQYF TGTGCCAGCAGCCCAAGCTGGGGCCGCTTCACAGATACGCAGTATTTT
17 TRBJ2-5 NA TRBV19 TRBD2 CASSSGTSGRKGETQYF TGTGCCAGTAGTTCCGGGACTAGCGGGAGAAAAGGAGAGACCCAGTACTTC
14 TRBJ2-7 NA TRBV19 NA CASSAPVGSGEQYF TGTGCCAGTAGTGCCCCCGTTGGATCGGGCGAGCAGTACTTC
16 TRBJ2-7 NA TRBV11-2 NA CASSLRDGTLPFEQYF TGTGCCAGCAGCTTAAGGGACGGGACTCTTCCTTTTGAGCAGTACTTC